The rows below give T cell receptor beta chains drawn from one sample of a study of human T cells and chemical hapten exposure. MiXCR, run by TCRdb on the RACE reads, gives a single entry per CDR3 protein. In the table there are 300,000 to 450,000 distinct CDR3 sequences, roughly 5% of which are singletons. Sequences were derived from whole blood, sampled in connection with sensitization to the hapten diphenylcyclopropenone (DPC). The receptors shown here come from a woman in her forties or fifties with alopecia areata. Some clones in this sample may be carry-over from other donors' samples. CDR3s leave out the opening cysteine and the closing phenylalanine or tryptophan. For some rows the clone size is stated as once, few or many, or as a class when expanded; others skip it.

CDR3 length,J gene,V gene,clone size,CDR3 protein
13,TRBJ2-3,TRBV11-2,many,ASSLAGGLTDTQY
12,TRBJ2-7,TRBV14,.,ASSQGGPPYEQY
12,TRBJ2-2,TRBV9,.,ASSVAGVGGELF
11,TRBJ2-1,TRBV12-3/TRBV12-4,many,ASSLTPNNEQF
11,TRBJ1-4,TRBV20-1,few,SAAGVTNEKLF
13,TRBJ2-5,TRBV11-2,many,ASSSTGGDVETQY
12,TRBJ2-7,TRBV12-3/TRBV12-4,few,ASSREQGHYEQY
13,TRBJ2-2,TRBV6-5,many,ASRGLATNTGELF
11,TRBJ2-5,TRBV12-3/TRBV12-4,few,ASRPRDRETQY
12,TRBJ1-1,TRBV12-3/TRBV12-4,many,ASSFGTPGTEAF
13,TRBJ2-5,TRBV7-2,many,ASTGFGLGAETQY
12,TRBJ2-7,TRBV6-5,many,ASRLGQGAYEQY
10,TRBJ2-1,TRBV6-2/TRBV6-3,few,ASTTGYNEQF
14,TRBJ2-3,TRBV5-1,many,ASSSEVAGSTDTQY
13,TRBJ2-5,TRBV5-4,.,ASSSSTSGQETQY
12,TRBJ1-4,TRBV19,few,ASSPNTPYEKLF
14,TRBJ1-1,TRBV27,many,ASSLDVGRLNTEAF
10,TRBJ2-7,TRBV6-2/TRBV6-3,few,ATDRGINEQY
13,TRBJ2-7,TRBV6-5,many,ASRWYSDSSYEQY
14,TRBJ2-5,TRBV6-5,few,ASSYSPTSGLGTQY
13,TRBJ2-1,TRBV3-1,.,ASREGLSSYNEQF
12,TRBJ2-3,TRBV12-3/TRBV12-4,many,ASSLRISTDTQY
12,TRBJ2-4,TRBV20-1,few,SAPQGTSGNIQY
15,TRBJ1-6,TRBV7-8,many,ASSLAYGSSYNSPLH
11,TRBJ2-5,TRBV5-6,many,ASAPTGLETQY
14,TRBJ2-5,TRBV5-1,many,ASSLAPGQGGETQY